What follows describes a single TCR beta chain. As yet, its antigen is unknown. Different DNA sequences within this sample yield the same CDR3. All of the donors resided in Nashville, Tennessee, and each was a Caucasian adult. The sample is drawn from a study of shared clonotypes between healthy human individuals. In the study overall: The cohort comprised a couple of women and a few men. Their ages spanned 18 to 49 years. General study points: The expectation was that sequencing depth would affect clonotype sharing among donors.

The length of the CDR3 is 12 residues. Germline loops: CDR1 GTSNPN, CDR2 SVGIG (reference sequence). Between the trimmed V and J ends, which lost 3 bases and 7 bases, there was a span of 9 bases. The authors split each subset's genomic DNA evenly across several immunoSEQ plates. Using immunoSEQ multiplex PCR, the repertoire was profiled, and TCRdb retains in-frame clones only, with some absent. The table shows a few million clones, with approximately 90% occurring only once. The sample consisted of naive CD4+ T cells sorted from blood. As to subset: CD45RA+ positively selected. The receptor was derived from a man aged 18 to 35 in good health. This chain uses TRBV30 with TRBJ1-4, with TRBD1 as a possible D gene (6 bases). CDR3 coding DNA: TGTGCCTGGAGAGGGGGAGGTGAAAAACTGTTTTTT. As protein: CAWRGGGEKLFF.